The 8 T cell receptor beta chains given below trace back to one sample, sequenced in a study of blood T cell repertoires in COVID-19. Generated by immunoSEQ multiplex PCR, the TCRdb table keeps only in-frame clones and is missing some. The sample has approximately 290,000 clones; about 86% are singletons. The sample comprised peripheral blood. These receptors were collected from a person aged 65 to 85 with COVID-19, enrolled during active disease.

A single count supports this clone. V is TRBV7-2 and J is TRBJ2-5; the D gene is possibly TRBD2 (7 bases). This CDR3 is built from 14 residues. Looked up from germline, CDR1 is SGHTA and CDR2 is FQGNSA. The ends were cut back, 5 bases at V and 5 bases at J, with 15 bases in the middle. The CDR3 spells CASSPRGGAETQYF. The CDR3 coding sequence is TGTGCCAGCAGCCCCCGAGGGGGGGCTGAGACCCAGTACTTC.

This chain connects TRBV5-1 to TRBJ2-5; weak D call: TRBD2 (5 bases). CDR1 and CDR2 (germline): SGHRS, YFSETQ. The CDR3 is 15 residues long. With 0 bases removed from V and 5 bases from J, the gap between germline ends came to 14 bases. CDR3 residues: CASSLEGSSAETQYF. CDR3 sequence (DNA): TGCGCCAGCAGCTTGGAGGGAAGTAGCGCCGAGACCCAGTACTTC.

The CDR3 region is CASSLNEYGYTF. As DNA, the CDR3 is TGTGCCAGCAGTTTGAATGAGTATGGCTACACCTTC. The chain recombines TRBV12-3 or TRBV12-4 with TRBJ1-2; D is ambiguous. V was cut by 3 bases and J by 5 bases, with 7 bases left in between. This CDR3 contains 12 residues.

The rearrangement uses TRBV9 and TRBJ1-3; D uncertain. CDR3 size: 15 residues. V dropped 0 bases and J dropped 0 bases, with 7 bases sitting between them. From germline, CDR1 is SGDLS and CDR2 YYNGEE. CDR3 in amino acids: CASSVGVDSGNTIYF. In DNA form, the CDR3 reads TGTGCCAGCAGCGTAGGTGTAGACTCTGGAAACACCATATATTTT.

The V and J genes are TRBV18 and TRBJ1-3; 7 nucleotides agree with TRBD1. In germline, CDR1 is KGHSH, CDR2 LQKENI. Trimming at V came to 3 bases and at J to 7 bases, leaving 9 bases not matched to a gene. The CDR3 consists of 15 residues. CDR3: CASSPVDRMYNTIYF. The CDR3 DNA follows: TGTGCCAGCTCACCGGTGGACAGGATGTATAACACCATATATTTT. The full variable domain, completed using reference TRBV18 and TRBJ1-3, is NAGVMQNPRHLVRRRGQEARLRCSPMKGHSHVYWYRQLPEEGLKFMVYLQKENIIDESGMPKERFSAEFPKEGPSILRIQQVVRGDSAAYFCASSPVDRMYNTIYFGEGSWLTVV.

V is TRBV28 and J is TRBJ1-3, with 8 bases that match TRBD1. After removal of 8 bases from V and 5 bases from J, the junction contained 11 bases not matched to a gene. Germline CDR1 and CDR2: MDHEN and SYDVKM. This CDR3 has 15 residues. As DNA, the CDR3 is TGTGCCAGCGGGGGGGCAGGGGGCAGAAGAAACACCATATATTTT. Protein product: CASGGAGGRRNTIYF.

The chain joins TRBV19 to TRBJ2-5; D is perhaps TRBD2 (5 bases). The CDR3 is 15 amino acids. The V end lost 3 bases, the J end lost 5 bases, and 16 bases lay between the germline ends. Germline loops: CDR1 LNHDA, CDR2 SQIVND (reference sequence). CDR3 sequence reads: CASSMLGRAAETQYF. The CDR3 bases are TGTGCCAGTAGTATGCTAGGGCGGGCGGCGGAGACCCAGTACTTC.

The chain joins TRBV9 to TRBJ2-2; a weak D match, TRBD2 (7 bases). CDR1 is SGDLS and CDR2 is YYNGEE in the germline V gene. V lost 4 bases and J 7 bases, leaving 20 bases between the germline ends. The CDR3 has 16 amino acids. CDR3 sequence (DNA): TGTGCCAGCAGCCACCCCAGGGGCAGGGAGGGCGGGGAGCTGTTTTTT. Translating gives CASSHPRGREGGELFF.